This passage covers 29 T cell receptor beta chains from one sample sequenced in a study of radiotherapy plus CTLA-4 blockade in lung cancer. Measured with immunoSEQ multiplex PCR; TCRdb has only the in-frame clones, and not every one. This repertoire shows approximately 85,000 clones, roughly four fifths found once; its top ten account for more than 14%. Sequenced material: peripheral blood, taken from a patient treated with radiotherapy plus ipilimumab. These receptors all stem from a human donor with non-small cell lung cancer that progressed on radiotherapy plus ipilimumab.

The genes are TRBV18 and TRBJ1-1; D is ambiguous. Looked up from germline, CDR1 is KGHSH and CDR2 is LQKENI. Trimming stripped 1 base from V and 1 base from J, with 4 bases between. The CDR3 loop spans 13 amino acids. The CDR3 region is CASSPRRNTEAFF. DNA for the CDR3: TGTGCCAGCTCACCACGACGGAACACTGAAGCTTTCTTT.

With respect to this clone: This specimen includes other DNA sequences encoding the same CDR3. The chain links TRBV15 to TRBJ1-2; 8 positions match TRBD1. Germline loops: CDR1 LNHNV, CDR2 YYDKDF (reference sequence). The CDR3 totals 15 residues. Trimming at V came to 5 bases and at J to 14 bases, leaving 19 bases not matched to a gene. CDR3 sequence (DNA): TGTGCCACCAGCGGCGTACGTAGTGAGACAGGGGCTAAAACCTTC. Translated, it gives CATSGVRSETGAKTF.

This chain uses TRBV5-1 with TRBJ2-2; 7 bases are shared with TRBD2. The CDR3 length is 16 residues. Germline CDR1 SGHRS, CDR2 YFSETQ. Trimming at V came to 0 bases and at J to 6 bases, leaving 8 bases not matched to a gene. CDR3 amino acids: CASSLDLGLLPGELFF. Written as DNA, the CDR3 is TGCGCCAGCAGCTTGGATTTGGGACTACTTCCCGGGGAGCTGTTTTTT.

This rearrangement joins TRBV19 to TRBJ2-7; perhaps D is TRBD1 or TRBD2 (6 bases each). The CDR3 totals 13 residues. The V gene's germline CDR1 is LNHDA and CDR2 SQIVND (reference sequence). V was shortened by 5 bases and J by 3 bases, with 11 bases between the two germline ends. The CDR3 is CASSSGGGYEQYF. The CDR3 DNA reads TGTGCCAGTAGTTCCGGAGGGGGCTACGAGCAGTACTTC.

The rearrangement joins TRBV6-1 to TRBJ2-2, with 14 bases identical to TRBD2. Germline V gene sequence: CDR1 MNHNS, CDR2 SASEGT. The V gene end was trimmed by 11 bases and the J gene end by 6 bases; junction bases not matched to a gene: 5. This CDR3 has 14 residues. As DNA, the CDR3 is TGTGCCGCGACTAGCGGGAGGGCCTCCGGGGAGCTGTTTTTT. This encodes CAATSGRASGELFF.

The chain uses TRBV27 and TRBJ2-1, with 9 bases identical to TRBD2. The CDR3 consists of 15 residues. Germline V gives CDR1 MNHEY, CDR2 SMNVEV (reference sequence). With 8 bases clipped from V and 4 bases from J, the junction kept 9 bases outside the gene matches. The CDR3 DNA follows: TGTGCCAGCGCGGTCCTAGCGGGGCGTTACAATGAGCAGTTCTTC. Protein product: CASAVLAGRYNEQFF.

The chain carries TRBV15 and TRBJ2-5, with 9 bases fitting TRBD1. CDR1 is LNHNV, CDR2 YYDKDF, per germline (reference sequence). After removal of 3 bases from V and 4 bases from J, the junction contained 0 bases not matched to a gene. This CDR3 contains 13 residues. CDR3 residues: CATSRDRGETQYF. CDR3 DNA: TGTGCCACCAGCAGGGACAGGGGAGAGACCCAGTACTTC.

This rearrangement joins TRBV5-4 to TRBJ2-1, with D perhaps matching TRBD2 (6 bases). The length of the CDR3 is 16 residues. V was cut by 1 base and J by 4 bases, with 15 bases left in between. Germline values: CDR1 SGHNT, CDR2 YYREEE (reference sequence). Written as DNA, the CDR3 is TGTGCCAGCAGCTTGAGGGTGGTGAGCGGGTACAATGAGCAGTTCTTC. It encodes CASSLRVVSGYNEQFF.

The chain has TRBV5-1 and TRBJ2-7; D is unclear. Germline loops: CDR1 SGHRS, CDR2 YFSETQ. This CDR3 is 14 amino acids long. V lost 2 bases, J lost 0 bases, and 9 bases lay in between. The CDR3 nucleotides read TGCGCCAGCAGCTTTGGCCCAAGCTCCTACGAGCAGTACTTC. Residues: CASSFGPSSYEQYF.

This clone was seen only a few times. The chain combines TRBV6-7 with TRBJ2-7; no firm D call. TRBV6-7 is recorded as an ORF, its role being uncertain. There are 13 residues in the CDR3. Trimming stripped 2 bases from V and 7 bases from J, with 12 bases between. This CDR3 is CASSYTATWEQYF. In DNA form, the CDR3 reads TGTGCCAGCAGTTACACGGCCACATGGGAGCAGTACTTC.

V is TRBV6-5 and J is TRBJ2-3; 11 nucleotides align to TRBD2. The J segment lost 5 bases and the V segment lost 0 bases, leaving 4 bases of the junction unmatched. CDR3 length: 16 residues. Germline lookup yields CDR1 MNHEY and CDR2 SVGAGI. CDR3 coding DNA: TGTGCCAGCAGTTACTCCGGACTAGCGGGTAAAGATACGCAGTATTTT. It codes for CASSYSGLAGKDTQYF.

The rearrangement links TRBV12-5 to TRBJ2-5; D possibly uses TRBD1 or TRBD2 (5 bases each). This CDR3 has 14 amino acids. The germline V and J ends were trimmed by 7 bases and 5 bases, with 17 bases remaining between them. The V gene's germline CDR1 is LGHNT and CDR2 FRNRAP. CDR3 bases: TGTGCTAGTGCCCCCGGGACCCTGAGGGAGACCCAGTACTTC. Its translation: CASAPGTLRETQYF.

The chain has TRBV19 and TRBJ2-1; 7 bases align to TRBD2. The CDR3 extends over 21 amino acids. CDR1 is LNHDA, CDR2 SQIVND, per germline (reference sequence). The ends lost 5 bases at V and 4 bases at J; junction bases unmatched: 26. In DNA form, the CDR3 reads TGTGCCAGTAGTCCAGAGGCGGGACTACGACGACGCCGTGGGCAGTACAATGAGCAGTTCTTC. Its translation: CASSPEAGLRRRRGQYNEQFF.

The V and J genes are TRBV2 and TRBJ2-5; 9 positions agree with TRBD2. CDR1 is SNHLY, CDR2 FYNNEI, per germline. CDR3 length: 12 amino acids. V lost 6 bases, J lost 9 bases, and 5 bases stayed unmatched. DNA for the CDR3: TGTGCCAGCAGCCTAGCGGGGTCGTCCCAGTACTTC. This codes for CASSLAGSSQYF.

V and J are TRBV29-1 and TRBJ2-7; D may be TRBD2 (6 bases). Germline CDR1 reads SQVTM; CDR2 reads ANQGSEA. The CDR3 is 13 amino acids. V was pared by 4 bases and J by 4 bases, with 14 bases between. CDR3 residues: CSVGLTRGYEQYF. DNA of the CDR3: TGCAGCGTTGGGCTGACTAGGGGTTACGAGCAGTACTTC.

DNA for the CDR3: TGTGCCAGCAGTTTACGGGTTGAGGGGTACAATGAGCAGTTCTTC. Protein sequence: CASSLRVEGYNEQFF. The chain links TRBV27 to TRBJ2-1; D may match TRBD1 or TRBD2 (5 bases each). Between the trimmed V and J ends, which lost 2 bases and 4 bases, there was a span of 12 bases. The CDR3 spans 15 residues. The germline V gene encodes CDR1 MNHEY and CDR2 SMNVEV (reference sequence).

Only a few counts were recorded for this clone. CDR3 nucleotides: TGCGCCAGCAGCCAAGAGACAGGGCCGTTGCTCTACGAGCAGTACTTC. This encodes CASSQETGPLLYEQYF. The chain carries TRBV4-3 and TRBJ2-7, with TRBD1 identical over 7 bases. This CDR3 region has 16 residues. With 0 bases clipped from V and 3 bases from J, the junction kept 8 bases outside the gene matches. Per the germline V gene, CDR1 is LGHNA and CDR2 is YSLEER.

This CDR3 is CATSRDGTSYSNQPQHF. For the CDR3, the DNA is TGTGCCACCAGCAGAGATGGAACATCTTATAGCAATCAGCCCCAGCATTTT. This chain uses TRBV15 with TRBJ1-5; D is ambiguous. The CDR3 runs 17 residues. V was pared by 0 bases and J by 0 bases, with 12 bases between. Germline V gene data show CDR1 as LNHNV and CDR2 as YYDKDF (reference sequence).

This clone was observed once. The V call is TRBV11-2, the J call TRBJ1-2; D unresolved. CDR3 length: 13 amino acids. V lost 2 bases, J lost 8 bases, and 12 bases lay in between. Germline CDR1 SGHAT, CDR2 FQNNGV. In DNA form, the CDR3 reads TGTGCCAGCAGCTTATTTGGAGGAGGGGGCTACACCTTC. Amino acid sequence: CASSLFGGGGYTF.

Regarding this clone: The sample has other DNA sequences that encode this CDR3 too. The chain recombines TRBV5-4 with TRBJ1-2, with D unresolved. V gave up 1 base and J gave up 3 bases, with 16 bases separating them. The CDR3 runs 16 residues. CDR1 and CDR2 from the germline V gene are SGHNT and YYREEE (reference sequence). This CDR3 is CASSLFMTAGDYGYTF. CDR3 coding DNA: TGTGCCAGCAGCTTGTTTATGACCGCCGGTGACTATGGCTACACCTTC.

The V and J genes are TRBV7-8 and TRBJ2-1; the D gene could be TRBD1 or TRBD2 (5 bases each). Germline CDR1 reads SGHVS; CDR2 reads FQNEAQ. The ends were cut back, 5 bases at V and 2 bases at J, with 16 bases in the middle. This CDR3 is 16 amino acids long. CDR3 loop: CASSTGTTSPYNEQFF. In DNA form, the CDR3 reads TGTGCCAGCAGCACCGGGACGACGAGCCCCTACAATGAGCAGTTCTTC.

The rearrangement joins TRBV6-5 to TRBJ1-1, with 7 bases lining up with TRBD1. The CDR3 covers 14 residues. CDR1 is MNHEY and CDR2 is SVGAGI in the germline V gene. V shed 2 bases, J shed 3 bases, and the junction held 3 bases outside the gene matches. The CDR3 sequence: CASSYGQVDTEAFF. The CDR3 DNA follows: TGTGCCAGCAGTTACGGACAGGTCGACACTGAAGCTTTCTTT.

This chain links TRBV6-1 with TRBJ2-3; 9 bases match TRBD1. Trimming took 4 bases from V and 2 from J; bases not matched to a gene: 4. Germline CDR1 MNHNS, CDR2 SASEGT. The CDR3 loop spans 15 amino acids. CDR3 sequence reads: CASSGTGGLTDTQYF. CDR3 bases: TGTGCCAGCAGTGGAACAGGGGGCCTCACAGATACGCAGTATTTT.

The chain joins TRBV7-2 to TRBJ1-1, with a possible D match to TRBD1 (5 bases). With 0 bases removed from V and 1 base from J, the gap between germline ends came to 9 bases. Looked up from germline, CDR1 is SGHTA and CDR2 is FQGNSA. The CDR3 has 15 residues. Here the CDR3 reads CASSLAVGANTEAFF. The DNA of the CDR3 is TGTGCCAGCAGCTTAGCGGTAGGGGCGAACACTGAAGCTTTCTTT. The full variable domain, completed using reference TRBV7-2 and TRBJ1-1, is GAGVSQSPSNKVTEKGKDVELRCDPISGHTALYWYRQSLGQGLEFLIYFQGNSAPDKSGLPSDRFSAERTGGSVSTLTIQRTQQEDSAVYLCASSLAVGANTEAFFGQGTRLTVV.

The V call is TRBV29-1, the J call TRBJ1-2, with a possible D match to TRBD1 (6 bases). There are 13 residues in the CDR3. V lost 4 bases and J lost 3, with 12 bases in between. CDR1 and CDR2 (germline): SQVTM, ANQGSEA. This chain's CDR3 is CSVGDRLHYGYTF. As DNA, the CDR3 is TGCAGCGTTGGCGACAGGCTTCACTATGGCTACACCTTC.

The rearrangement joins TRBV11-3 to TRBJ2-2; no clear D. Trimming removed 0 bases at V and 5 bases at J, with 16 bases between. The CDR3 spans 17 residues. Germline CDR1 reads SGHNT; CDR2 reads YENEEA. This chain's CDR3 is CASSLDRLGSLTGELFF. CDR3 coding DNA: TGTGCCAGCAGCTTAGATAGGTTAGGTAGCTTGACCGGGGAGCTGTTTTTT.

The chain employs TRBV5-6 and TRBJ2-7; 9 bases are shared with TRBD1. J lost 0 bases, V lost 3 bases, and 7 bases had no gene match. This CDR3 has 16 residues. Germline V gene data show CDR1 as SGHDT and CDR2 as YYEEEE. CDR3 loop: CASSWGQGTSSYEQYF. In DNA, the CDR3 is TGTGCCAGCAGCTGGGGACAGGGAACGAGCTCCTACGAGCAGTACTTC.

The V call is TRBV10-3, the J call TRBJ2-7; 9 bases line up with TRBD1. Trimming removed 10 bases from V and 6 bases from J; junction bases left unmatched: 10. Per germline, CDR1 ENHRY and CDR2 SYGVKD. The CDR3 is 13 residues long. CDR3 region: CATNSGQGSEQYF. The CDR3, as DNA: TGTGCCACCAATTCGGGACAGGGCAGCGAGCAGTACTTC.

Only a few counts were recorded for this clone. CDR3 sequence reads: CASFSGQGGYGYTF. The CDR3 DNA reads as TGTGCCAGTTTTTCTGGTCAGGGCGGCTATGGCTACACCTTC. The V and J genes are TRBV19 and TRBJ1-2; D possibly corresponds to TRBD1 (5 bases). V was pared by 8 bases and J by 4 bases, with 17 bases between. The CDR3 spans 14 residues. Germline V gene lookup returns CDR1 LNHDA and CDR2 SQIVND (reference sequence).